These 18 T cell receptor beta chains came from one sample sequenced in a study of cytomegalovirus exposure and HLA in healthy donors. Produced via immunoSEQ multiplex PCR; TCRdb's table is partial and in-frame only. Altogether fewer than 250,000 clones are present, approximately 90% being singletons, with the ten largest covering about 3%. Sequencing was done on a sample of PBMCs. These receptors came from a young man in good health and CMV-seronegative.

This chain links TRBV9 with TRBJ2-3, with 8 bases matching TRBD2. The J segment lost 1 base and the V segment lost 0 bases, leaving 16 bases of the junction unmatched. The CDR3 consists of 20 residues. Germline CDR1 and CDR2: SGDLS and YYNGEE. The CDR3 sequence is CASSVAGSQRESWRTDTQYF. CDR3 in DNA: TGTGCCAGCAGCGTAGCTGGCAGCCAGCGGGAGAGTTGGCGCACAGATACGCAGTATTTT.

The gene calls are TRBV10-2 and TRBJ1-2; D unresolved. This CDR3 spans 14 amino acids. Per germline, CDR1 WSHSY and CDR2 SAAADI. Trimming took off 4 bases at V and 5 bases at J, with 14 bases between the two ends. The CDR3 region has the DNA TGCGCCAGCAGTGTTAACAGCTTGACGTATGGCTACACCTTC. Translated, it gives CASSVNSLTYGYTF.

V is TRBV5-6 and J is TRBJ2-5; D unclear. Per germline, CDR1 SGHDT and CDR2 YYEEEE. Trimming stripped 0 bases from V and 4 bases from J, with 4 bases between. The CDR3 covers 12 residues. CDR3 nucleotides: TGTGCCAGCAGCTTGGTACTAGAGACCCAGTACTTC. It translates to CASSLVLETQYF. Using reference TRBV5-6 and TRBJ2-5 for the parts outside the CDR3, the full variable domain is DAGVTQSPTHLIKTRGQQVTLRCSPKSGHDTVSWYQQALGQGPQFIFQYYEEEERQRGNFPDRFSGHQFPNYSSELNVNALLLGDSALYLCASSLVLETQYFGPGTRLLVL.

This chain links TRBV7-2 with TRBJ1-3, with D unresolved. V lost 4 bases and J lost 0, with 13 bases in between. This CDR3 has 16 amino acids. Germline V gene sequence: CDR1 SGHTA, CDR2 FQGNSA. CDR3 nucleotide sequence: TGTGCCAGCAGCTCCCTAGTCAGCCCCTCTGGAAACACCATATATTTT. Translation gives CASSSLVSPSGNTIYF.

The V gene is TRBV2, the J gene TRBJ2-2; perhaps TRBD2 as D (6 bases). This CDR3 is built from 16 residues. V was shortened by 2 bases and J by 0 bases, with 10 bases between the two germline ends. The germline V gene has CDR1 SNHLY and CDR2 FYNNEI. The CDR3 protein is CASSERRVSNTGELFF. The CDR3 region has the DNA TGTGCCAGCAGTGAAAGGAGGGTTTCGAACACCGGGGAGCTGTTTTTT.

This rearrangement joins TRBV7-2 to TRBJ2-5; 8 nucleotides line up with TRBD1. Germline CDR1 and CDR2: SGHTA and FQGNSA. V was pared by 7 bases and J by 5 bases, with 18 bases of the junction left unmatched. The CDR3 is made up of 17 amino acids. This CDR3 reads CASTSRPRTGRKETQYF. In DNA, the CDR3 is TGTGCCAGCACCTCAAGACCAAGGACAGGGCGGAAGGAGACCCAGTACTTC. The full variable domain, its missing parts supplied by reference TRBV7-2 and TRBJ2-5, is GAGVSQSPSNKVTEKGKDVELRCDPISGHTALYWYRQSLGQGLEFLIYFQGNSAPDKSGLPSDRFSAERTGGSVSTLTIQRTQQEDSAVYLCASTSRPRTGRKETQYFGPGTRLLVL.

J is TRBJ1-2 and V is TRBV19; 7 bases align to TRBD1. V dropped 5 bases and J dropped 0; count of bases not matched to a gene: 6. The germline V gene has CDR1 LNHDA and CDR2 SQIVND (reference sequence). This CDR3 contains 15 residues. The CDR3 region is CASSSRDRSNYGYTF. The CDR3 DNA reads as TGTGCCAGTAGTTCCCGGGACAGATCTAACTATGGCTACACCTTC.

This rearrangement joins TRBV15 to TRBJ1-4; D unresolved. The V gene lost 4 bases and the J gene lost 6 bases, with 6 bases spanning the gap. The V gene's germline CDR1 is LNHNV and CDR2 YYDKDF (reference sequence). This CDR3 region has 12 residues. Written as DNA, the CDR3 is TGTGCCACCAGCACCCGTGATGAAAAACTGTTTTTT. This translates into CATSTRDEKLFF. Using reference TRBV15 and TRBJ1-4 for the parts outside the CDR3, the full variable domain is DAMVIQNPRYQVTQFGKPVTLSCSQTLNHNVMYWYQQKSSQAPKLLFHYYDKDFNNEADTPDNFQSRRPNTSFCFLDIRSPGLGDTAMYLCATSTRDEKLFFGSGTQLSVL.

This chain uses TRBV28 with TRBJ2-1; D is possibly TRBD2 (5 bases). Germline CDR1 and CDR2: MDHEN and SYDVKM. The CDR3 consists of 16 residues. Trimming cost V 2 bases and J 1 base, with 12 bases left between them. The CDR3 nucleotides read TGTGCCAGCAGTTTAATCGGCAGCGGTTCCTACAATGAGCAGTTCTTC. Its protein is CASSLIGSGSYNEQFF.

The chain has TRBV27 and TRBJ2-7, with 7 bases identical to TRBD1. Germline values: CDR1 MNHEY, CDR2 SMNVEV (reference sequence). V shed 3 bases, J shed 6 bases, and the junction held 11 bases outside the gene matches. The length of the CDR3 is 15 residues. The CDR3 sequence is CASSFKGGPLAEQYF. The CDR3, as DNA: TGTGCCAGCAGTTTTAAAGGGGGCCCTTTGGCCGAGCAGTACTTC.

V is TRBV11-2 and J is TRBJ2-7, with D perhaps TRBD2 (7 bases). Germline CDR1 is SGHAT and CDR2 is FQNNGV. The CDR3 extends over 14 amino acids. With 1 base removed from V and 2 bases from J, the gap between germline ends came to 9 bases. The CDR3 nucleotides are TGTGCCAGCAGCTTAGGGGGGGGCGCCTACGAGCAGTACTTC. It is translated as CASSLGGGAYEQYF.

The chain employs TRBV19 and TRBJ1-5; a possible D gene is TRBD1 (5 bases). The CDR3 length is 15 residues. CDR1 is LNHDA, CDR2 SQIVND, per germline (reference sequence). Trimming took off 8 bases at V and 3 bases at J, with 17 bases between the two ends. Here the CDR3 DNA reads TGTGCCAGTGCCGACAGTCCCATAGCCAATCAGCCCCAGCATTTT. It encodes CASADSPIANQPQHF.

This clone has only one observation. The chain employs TRBV25-1 and TRBJ2-5; D is perhaps TRBD1 (5 bases). There are 15 residues in the CDR3. Germline CDR1 reads MGHDK; CDR2 reads SYGVNS. V was shortened by 3 bases and J by 5 bases, with 16 bases between the two germline ends. CDR3 amino acids: CASSEIYQGRETQYF. In DNA form, the CDR3 reads TGTGCCAGCAGTGAGATTTACCAGGGCCGGGAGACCCAGTACTTC.

The rearrangement joins TRBV5-1 to TRBJ2-7, with 7 bases that match TRBD2. The CDR3 extends over 14 amino acids. The ends lost 1 base at V and 3 bases at J; junction bases unmatched: 4. CDR1 SGHRS and CDR2 YFSETQ come from the germline V gene. In DNA form, the CDR3 reads TGCGCCAGCAGCTTGCGGGAGGCCTTCTACGAGCAGTACTTC. Amino acids: CASSLREAFYEQYF. The entire variable domain, with the rest obtained from reference TRBV5-1 and TRBJ2-7, is as follows: KAGVTQTPRYLIKTRGQQVTLSCSPISGHRSVSWYQQTPGQGLQFLFEYFSETQRNKGNFPGRFSGRQFSNSRSEMNVSTLELGDSALYLCASSLREAFYEQYFGPGTRLTVT.

The rearrangement uses TRBV9 and TRBJ1-2, with D maybe TRBD1 (5 bases). The V and J ends lost 0 bases and 3 bases respectively, with 12 bases between them. The CDR3 length is 15 residues. The germline V gene encodes CDR1 SGDLS and CDR2 YYNGEE. CDR3 sequence: CASSVATGGYYGYTF. The CDR3 DNA reads TGTGCCAGCAGCGTAGCTACGGGGGGGTACTATGGCTACACCTTC.

This chain connects TRBV6-6 to TRBJ1-2, with 7 bases fitting TRBD1. Germline V gene lookup returns CDR1 MNHNY and CDR2 SVGAGI (reference sequence). This CDR3 is built from 15 residues. The V segment lost 2 bases and the J segment 2 bases; nucleotides outside the gene matches: 5. The CDR3: CASSYLPGQNYGYTF. CDR3 nucleotides: TGTGCCAGCAGTTACCTCCCGGGACAGAACTATGGCTACACCTTC.

The rearrangement uses TRBV11-2 and TRBJ2-2; D might be TRBD1 (5 bases). Trimming removed 4 bases from V and 1 base from J, with 10 bases in between. Germline V gene lookup returns CDR1 SGHAT and CDR2 FQNNGV. This CDR3 has 15 amino acids. The CDR3 here is CASSSLGQNTGELFF. CDR3 coding DNA: TGTGCCAGCAGCTCCCTGGGGCAGAACACCGGGGAGCTGTTTTTT.

The rearrangement links TRBV5-1 to TRBJ2-3; the match to TRBD2 covers 13 bases. V lost 3 bases to trimming and J lost 4 bases; unmatched junction nucleotides: 2. Germline V gene data show CDR1 as SGHRS and CDR2 as YFSETQ. The CDR3 runs to 15 residues. CDR3 in amino acids: CASSYGLAGADTQYF. The CDR3 region has the DNA TGCGCCAGCAGCTACGGACTAGCGGGGGCAGATACGCAGTATTTT.